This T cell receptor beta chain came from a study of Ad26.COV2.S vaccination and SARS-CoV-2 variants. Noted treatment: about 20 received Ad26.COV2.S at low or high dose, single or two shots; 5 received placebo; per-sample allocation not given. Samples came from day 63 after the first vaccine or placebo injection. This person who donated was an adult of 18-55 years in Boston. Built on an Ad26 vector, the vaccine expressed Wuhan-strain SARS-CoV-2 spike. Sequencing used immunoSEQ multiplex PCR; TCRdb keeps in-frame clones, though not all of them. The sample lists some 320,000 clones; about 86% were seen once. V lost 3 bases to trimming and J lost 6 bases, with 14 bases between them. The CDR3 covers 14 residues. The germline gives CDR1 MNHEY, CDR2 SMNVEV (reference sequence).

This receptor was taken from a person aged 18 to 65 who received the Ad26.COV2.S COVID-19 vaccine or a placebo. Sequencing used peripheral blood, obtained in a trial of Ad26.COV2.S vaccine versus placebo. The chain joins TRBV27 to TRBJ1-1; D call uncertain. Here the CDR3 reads CASSFARARPEAFF. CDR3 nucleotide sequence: TGTGCCAGCAGTTTCGCGAGGGCAAGGCCTGAAGCTTTCTTT.